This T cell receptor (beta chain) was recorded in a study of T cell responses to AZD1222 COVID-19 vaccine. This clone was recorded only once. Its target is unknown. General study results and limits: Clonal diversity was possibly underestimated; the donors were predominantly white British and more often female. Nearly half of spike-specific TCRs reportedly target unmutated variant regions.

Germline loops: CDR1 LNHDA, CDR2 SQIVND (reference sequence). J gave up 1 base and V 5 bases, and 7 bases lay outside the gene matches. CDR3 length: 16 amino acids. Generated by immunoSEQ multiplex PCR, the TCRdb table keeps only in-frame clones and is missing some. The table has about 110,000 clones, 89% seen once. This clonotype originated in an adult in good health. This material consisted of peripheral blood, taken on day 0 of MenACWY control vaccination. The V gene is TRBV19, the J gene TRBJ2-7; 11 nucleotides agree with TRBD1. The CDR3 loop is CASSDRTGGKSYEQYF. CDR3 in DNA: TGTGCCAGTAGTGACAGGACAGGGGGCAAGTCCTACGAGCAGTACTTC.